One TCR beta chain is described in this entry. CDR3 length equals 13 residues. From germline, CDR1 is ENHRY and CDR2 SYGVKD. Between the trimmed V and J ends, which lost 6 bases and 0 bases, there was a span of 6 bases. The data derive from a study of blood T cell repertoires in COVID-19. Study at large: Sites across the United States, Italy and Spain contributed samples from acute and convalescent COVID-19. T cells, B-cell-depleted T cells, or PBMCs provided the cDNA or gDNA that served as material.

Original handling: The authors estimated nucleated cell counts from reference gene primer amplification. Method: immunoSEQ multiplex PCR; TCRdb's copy keeps in-frame clones and lacks some. V and J calls and clone size are as listed in that table; D and trimming were resolved from the DNA. The sample contains more than 300,000 clones, 90% of which appear only once. Patients at the Seattle site were enrolled during active infection and followed longitudinally. The V call is TRBV10-3, the J call TRBJ1-5; no clear D gene. Sequencing was performed on peripheral blood. The TCR was taken from a woman between 35 and 50 years old with COVID-19, enrolled during active disease. The CDR3 DNA is TGTGCCATCAGCCGAGATAGCAATCAGCCCCAGCATTTT. Protein product: CAISRDSNQPQHF.